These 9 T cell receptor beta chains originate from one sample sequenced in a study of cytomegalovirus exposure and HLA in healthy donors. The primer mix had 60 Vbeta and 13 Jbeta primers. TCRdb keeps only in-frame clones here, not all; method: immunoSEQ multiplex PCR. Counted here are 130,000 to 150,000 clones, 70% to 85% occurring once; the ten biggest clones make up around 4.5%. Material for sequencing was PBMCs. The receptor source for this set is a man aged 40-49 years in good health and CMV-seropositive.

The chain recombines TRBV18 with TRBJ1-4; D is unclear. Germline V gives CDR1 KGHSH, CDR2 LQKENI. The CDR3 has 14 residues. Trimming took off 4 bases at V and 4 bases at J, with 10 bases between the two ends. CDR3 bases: TGTGCCAGCTCACTCACAACGAATAATGAAAAACTGTTTTTT. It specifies CASSLTTNNEKLFF.

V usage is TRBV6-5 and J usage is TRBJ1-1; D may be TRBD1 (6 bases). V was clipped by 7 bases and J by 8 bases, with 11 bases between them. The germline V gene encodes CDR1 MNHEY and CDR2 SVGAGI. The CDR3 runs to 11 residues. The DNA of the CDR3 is TGTGCCAGCACAACCAGGGGCGAAGCTTTCTTT. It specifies CASTTRGEAFF.

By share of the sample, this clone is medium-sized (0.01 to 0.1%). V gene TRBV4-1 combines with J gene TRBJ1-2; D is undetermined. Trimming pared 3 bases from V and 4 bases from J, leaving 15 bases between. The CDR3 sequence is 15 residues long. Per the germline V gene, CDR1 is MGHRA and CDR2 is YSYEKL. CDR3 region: CASSQIAREVYGYTF. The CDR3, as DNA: TGCGCCAGCAGCCAGATCGCCCGGGAGGTCTATGGCTACACCTTC.

CDR3 residues: CASSYTYEQYF. The CDR3 DNA reads TGTGCCAGCAGTTATACTTACGAGCAGTACTTC. The chain recombines TRBV7-8 with TRBJ2-5; D remains ambiguous. The last part of the DNA fits TRBJ2-7 better; the J call may be wrong. CDR3 length: 11 amino acids. The V gene's germline CDR1 is SGHVS and CDR2 FQNEAQ.

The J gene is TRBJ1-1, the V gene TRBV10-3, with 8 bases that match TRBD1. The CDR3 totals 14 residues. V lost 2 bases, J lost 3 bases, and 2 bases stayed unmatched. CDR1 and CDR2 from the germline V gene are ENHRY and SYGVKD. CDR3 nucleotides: TGTGCCATCAGTGAGACAGGGGGAGACACTGAAGCTTTCTTT. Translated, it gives CAISETGGDTEAFF.

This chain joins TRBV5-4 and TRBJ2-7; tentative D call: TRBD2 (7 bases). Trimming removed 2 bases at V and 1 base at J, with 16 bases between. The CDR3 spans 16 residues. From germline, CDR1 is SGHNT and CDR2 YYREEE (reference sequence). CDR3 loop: CASSLKRGGASYEQYF. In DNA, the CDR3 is TGTGCCAGCAGCTTAAAGCGAGGGGGGGCGTCCTACGAGCAGTACTTC.

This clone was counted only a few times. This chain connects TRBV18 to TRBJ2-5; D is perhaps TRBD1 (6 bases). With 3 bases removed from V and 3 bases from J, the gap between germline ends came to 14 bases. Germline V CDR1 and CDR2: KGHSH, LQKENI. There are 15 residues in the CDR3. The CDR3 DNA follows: TGTGCCAGCTCACCTTACTGGGGGCAGAAAGAGACCCAGTACTTC. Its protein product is CASSPYWGQKETQYF.

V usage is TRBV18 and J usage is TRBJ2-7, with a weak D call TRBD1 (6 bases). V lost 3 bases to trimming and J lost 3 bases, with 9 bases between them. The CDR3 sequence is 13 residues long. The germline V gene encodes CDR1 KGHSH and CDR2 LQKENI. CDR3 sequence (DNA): TGTGCCAGCTCACCGACAGGTAACTACGAGCAGTACTTC. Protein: CASSPTGNYEQYF.

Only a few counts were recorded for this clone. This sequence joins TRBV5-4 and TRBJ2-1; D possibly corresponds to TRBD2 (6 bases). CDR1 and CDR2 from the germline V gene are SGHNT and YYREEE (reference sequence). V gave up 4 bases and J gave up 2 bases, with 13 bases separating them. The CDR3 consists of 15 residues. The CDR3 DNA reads TGTGCCAGCAGCCCACCCGGGAGCCCCTACAATGAGCAGTTCTTC. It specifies CASSPPGSPYNEQFF.